The clone carrying this T cell receptor (beta chain) was counted ten times or more. Its antigen is not identified. The germline V gene has CDR1 MNHEY and CDR2 SVGAGI. CDR3 size: 11 residues. The V and J ends lost 4 bases and 4 bases respectively, with 4 bases between them. Unique molecular identifiers were incorporated during preparation of the TCRbeta library. TCRdb redid the calling of the PCR reads with MiXCR, one entry per CDR3 protein. Seen here are about 1,000,000 distinct CDR3 sequences, about 29% observed once, and the top ten hold over 25%. The entry originates in a study of T-cell reconstitution after alpha-beta-depleted transplantation in children. Study-wide findings and caveats: Roughly two months post-transplant, alpha-beta T cells reportedly originated from several hundred graft clones that had expanded. By one year post-transplant, T-cell counts and diversity largely arose from T cells that were newly produced. Some patients' high day-60 TCRbeta diversity was traced to surviving recipient T cells and thymic progenitors.

The chain recombines TRBV6-5 with TRBJ2-5; D is unclear. The starting material was PBMCs, mostly from graft donor cells, obtained 360 days after TCRalphabeta/CD19-depleted stem cell transplant. The sequence was collected from a boy in the first two years of life who had a stem cell transplant for SCID, so the T cells may come from the graft donor. The CDR3 is CASSSSETQYF. The CDR3 DNA sequence: TGTGCCAGCAGTTCGTCAGAGACCCAGTACTTC.